The present entry profiles one TCR beta chain with its context. What it binds is not known. The junction does not match germline at one end; this may be a read error. This CDR3 region has 14 residues. Germline V CDR1 and CDR2: SEHNR, FQNEAQ (reference sequence). General observations from the study: Tumor memory CD4+ T cell TCR gene usage clustered with blood and lymph node memory CD4+ cells and lymph node naive CD4+ cells.

Constant-region reverse primers amplified full-length variable regions, followed by semi-nested Nested Universal Primer A PCR. TCRdb independently ran MiXCR on the 5' RACE reads; one entry per CDR3 protein. The table shows tens of thousands of distinct CDR3 sequences, with around a quarter occurring only once. Memory CD4+ T cells were sorted as CD4+CD45RO+CD25- cells. Sequencing was performed on tumor-infiltrating memory CD4+ T cells sorted from the breast tumor. Documented subset: memory CD4+ T cells, CD4+CD45RO+CD25-. J is TRBJ2-3 and V is TRBV7-9, with D maybe TRBD1 (5 bases). This sequence was found in a female donor with breast cancer. The CDR3 DNA follows: TGTGCCAGCAGATCCGACAGACCCACAGAGACGCAGTATTTT. Amino acids: CASRSDRPTETQYF.